This paragraph covers one T cell receptor (beta chain) sequence. This specimen comes from a study of shared clonotypes between healthy human individuals. Profiling relied on immunoSEQ multiplex PCR, and the TCRdb table lists in-frame clones only, not all of them. The data contain around 88,000 clones, 68% of them seen just once; the ten biggest clones take up roughly 50%. This CDR3 is built from 14 residues. Germline CDR1 reads SGHTA; CDR2 reads FQGNSA. V trimming: 5 bases; J trimming: 0 bases; junction bases outside the gene matches: 3. This TCR derives from a man aged 30 to 45 in good health. J is TRBJ2-7 and V is TRBV7-2, with 8 positions matching TRBD1. The sequencing input was memory CD8+ T cells sorted from blood. Subset specified: CD45RO+ cells pooled with CCR7-negative TemRA cells. The CDR3 sequence: CASSRDRTSYEQYF. CDR3 sequence (DNA): TGTGCCAGCAGCCGGGACAGGACCTCCTACGAGCAGTACTTC.